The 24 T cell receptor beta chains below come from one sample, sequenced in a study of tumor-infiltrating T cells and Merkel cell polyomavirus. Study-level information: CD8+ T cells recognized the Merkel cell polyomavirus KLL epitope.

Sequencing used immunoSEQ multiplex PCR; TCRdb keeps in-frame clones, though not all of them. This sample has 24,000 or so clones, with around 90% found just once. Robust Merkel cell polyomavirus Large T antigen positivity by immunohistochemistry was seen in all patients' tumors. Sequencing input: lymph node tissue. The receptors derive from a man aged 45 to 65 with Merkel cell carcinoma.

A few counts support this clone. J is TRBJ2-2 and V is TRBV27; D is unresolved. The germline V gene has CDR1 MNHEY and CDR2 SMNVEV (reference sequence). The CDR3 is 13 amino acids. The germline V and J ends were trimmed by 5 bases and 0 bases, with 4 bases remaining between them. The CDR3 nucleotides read TGTGCCAGCAGTCTACCGAACACCGGGGAGCTGTTTTTT. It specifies CASSLPNTGELFF.

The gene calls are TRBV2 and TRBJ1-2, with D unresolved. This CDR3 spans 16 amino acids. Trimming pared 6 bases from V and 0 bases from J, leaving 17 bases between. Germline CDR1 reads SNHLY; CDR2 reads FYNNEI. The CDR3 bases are TGTGCCAGCAGCGATTGGGCAGGCCCTTCTAACTATGGCTACACCTTC. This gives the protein CASSDWAGPSNYGYTF.

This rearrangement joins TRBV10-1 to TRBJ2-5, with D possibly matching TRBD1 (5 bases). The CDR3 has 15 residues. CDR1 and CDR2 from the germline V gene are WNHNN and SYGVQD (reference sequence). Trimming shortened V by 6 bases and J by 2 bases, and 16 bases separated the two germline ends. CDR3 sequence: CASSPQGTLQETQYF. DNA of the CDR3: TGCGCCAGCAGCCCCCAGGGTACCCTTCAAGAGACCCAGTACTTC.

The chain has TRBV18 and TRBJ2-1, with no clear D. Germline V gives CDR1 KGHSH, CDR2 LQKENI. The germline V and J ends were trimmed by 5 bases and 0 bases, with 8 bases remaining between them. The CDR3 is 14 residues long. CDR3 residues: CASSSLSSYNEQFF. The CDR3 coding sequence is TGTGCCAGCTCAAGCCTTAGCTCCTACAATGAGCAGTTCTTC. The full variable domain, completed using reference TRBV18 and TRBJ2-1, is NAGVMQNPRHLVRRRGQEARLRCSPMKGHSHVYWYRQLPEEGLKFMVYLQKENIIDESGMPKERFSAEFPKEGPSILRIQQVVRGDSAAYFCASSSLSSYNEQFFGPGTRLTVL.

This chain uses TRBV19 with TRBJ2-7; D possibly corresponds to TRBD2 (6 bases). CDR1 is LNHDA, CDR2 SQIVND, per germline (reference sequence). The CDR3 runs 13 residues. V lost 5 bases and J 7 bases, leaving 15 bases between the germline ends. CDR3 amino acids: CASSVRASGEQYF. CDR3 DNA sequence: TGTGCCAGTAGTGTTCGGGCCAGCGGGGAGCAGTACTTC.

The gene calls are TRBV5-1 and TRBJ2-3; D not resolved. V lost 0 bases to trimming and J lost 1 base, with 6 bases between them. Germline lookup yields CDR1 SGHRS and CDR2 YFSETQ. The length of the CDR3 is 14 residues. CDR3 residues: CASSLGLGTDTQYF. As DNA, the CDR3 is TGCGCCAGCAGCTTGGGACTTGGCACAGATACGCAGTATTTT.

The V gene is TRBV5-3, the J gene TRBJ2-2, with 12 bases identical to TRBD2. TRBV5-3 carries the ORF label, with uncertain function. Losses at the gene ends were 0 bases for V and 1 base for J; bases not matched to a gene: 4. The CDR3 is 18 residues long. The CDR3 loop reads CARSLGLAGVVNTGELFF. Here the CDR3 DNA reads TGTGCCAGAAGCTTGGGACTAGCGGGAGTTGTGAACACCGGGGAGCTGTTTTTT.

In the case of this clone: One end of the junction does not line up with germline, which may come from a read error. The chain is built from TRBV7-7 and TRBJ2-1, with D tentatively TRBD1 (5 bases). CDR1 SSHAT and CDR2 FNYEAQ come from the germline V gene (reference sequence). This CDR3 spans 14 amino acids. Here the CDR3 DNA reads TGTGCTAGCAGCTCCCAGGGTTCTCAGGATGAGCAGTTCTTC. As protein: CASSSQGSQDEQFF.

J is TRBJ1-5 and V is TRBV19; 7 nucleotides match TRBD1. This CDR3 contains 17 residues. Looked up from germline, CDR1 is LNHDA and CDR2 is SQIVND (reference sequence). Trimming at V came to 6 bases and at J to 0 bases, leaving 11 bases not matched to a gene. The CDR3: CASSPGQSFSSNQPQHF. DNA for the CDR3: TGTGCCAGTAGCCCGGGACAGTCGTTTTCTAGCAATCAGCCCCAGCATTTT.

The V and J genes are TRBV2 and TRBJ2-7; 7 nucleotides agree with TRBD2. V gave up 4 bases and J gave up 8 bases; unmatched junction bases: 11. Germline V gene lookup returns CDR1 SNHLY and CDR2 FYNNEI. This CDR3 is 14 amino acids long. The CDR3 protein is CASSAPGLPTKQYF. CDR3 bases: TGTGCCAGCAGTGCCCCGGGACTACCTACGAAGCAGTACTTC.

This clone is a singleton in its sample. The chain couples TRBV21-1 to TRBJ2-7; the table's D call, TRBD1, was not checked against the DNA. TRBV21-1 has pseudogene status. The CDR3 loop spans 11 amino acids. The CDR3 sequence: CASGPRGEQYF. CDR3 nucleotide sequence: TGTGCCAGCGGGCCCAGGGGCGAGCAGTACTTC.

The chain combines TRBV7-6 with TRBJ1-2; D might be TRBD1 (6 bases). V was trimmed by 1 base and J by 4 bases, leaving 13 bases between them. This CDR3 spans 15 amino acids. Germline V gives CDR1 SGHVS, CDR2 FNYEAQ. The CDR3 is CASSLGTGSLYGYTF. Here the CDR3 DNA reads TGTGCCAGCAGCTTAGGAACAGGGTCCCTCTATGGCTACACCTTC.

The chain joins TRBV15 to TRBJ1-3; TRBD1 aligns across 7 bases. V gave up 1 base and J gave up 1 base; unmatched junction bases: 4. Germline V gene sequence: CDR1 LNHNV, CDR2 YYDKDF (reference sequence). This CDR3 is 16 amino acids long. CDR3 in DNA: TGTGCCACCAGCAGAGGGGACAGTCGTTCTGGAAACACCATATATTTT. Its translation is CATSRGDSRSGNTIYF.

The CDR3 is CASSPQTGVYTEAFF. DNA of the CDR3: TGTGCCAGCAGTCCCCAGACAGGGGTCTACACTGAAGCTTTCTTT. The chain uses TRBV27 and TRBJ1-1; the match to TRBD1 covers 8 bases. Per germline, CDR1 MNHEY and CDR2 SMNVEV (reference sequence). The CDR3 has 15 amino acids. The V gene end was trimmed by 5 bases and the J gene end by 3 bases; junction bases not matched to a gene: 8.

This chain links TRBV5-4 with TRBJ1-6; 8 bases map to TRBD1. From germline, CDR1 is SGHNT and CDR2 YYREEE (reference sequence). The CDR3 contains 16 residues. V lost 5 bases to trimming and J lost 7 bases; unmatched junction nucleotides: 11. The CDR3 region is CASSSGTGVLNSPLHF. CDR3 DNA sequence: TGTGCCAGCAGTTCCGGGACAGGAGTCCTAAATTCACCCCTCCACTTT. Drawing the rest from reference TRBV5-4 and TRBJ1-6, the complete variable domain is ETGVTQSPTHLIKTRGQQVTLRCSSQSGHNTVSWYQQALGQGPQFIFQYYREEENGRGNFPPRFSGLQFPNYSSELNVNALELDDSALYLCASSSGTGVLNSPLHFGNGTRLTVT.

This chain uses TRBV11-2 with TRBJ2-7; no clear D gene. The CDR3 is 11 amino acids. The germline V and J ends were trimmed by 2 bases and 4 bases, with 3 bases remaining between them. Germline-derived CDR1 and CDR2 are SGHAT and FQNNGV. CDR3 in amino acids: CASSLTYEQYF. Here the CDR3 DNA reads TGTGCCAGCAGCTTAACATACGAGCAGTACTTC. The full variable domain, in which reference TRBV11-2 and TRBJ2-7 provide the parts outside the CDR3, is EAGVAQSPRYKIIEKRQSVAFWCNPISGHATLYWYQQILGQGPKLLIQFQNNGVVDDSQLPKDRFSAERLKGVDSTLKIQPAKLEDSAVYLCASSLTYEQYFGPGTRLTVT.

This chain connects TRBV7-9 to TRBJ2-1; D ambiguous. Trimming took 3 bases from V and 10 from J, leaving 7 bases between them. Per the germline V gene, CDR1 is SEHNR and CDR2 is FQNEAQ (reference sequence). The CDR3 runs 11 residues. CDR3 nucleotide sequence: TGTGCCAGCAGCTTTAATATGGAGCAGTTCTTC. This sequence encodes CASSFNMEQFF.

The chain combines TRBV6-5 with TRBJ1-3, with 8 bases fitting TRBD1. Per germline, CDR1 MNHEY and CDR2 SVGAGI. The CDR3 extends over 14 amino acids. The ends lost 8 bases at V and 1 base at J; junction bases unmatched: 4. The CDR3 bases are TGTGCCAGCGCCAGGGGGCAGTCTGGAAACACCATATATTTT. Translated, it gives CASARGQSGNTIYF.

CDR3 DNA: TGTGCCAGCAGCGTCTGGGCTCCCGATCGCAACTACGAGCAGTACTTC. Residues: CASSVWAPDRNYEQYF. This chain links TRBV7-9 with TRBJ2-7; D unresolved. The CDR3 runs 16 residues. Trimming removed 5 bases at V and 3 bases at J, with 20 bases between. Germline V gives CDR1 SEHNR, CDR2 FQNEAQ (reference sequence).

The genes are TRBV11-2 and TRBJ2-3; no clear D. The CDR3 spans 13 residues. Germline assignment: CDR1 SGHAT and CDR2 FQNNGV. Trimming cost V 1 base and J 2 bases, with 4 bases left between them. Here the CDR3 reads CASSLAITDTQYF. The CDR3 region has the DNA TGTGCCAGCAGCTTAGCAATCACAGATACGCAGTATTTT.

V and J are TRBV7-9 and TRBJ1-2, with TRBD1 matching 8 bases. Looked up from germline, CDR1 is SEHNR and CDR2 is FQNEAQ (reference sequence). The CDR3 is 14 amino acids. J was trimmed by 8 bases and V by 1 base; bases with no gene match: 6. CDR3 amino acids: CASSLVTGEIGYTF. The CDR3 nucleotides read TGTGCCAGCAGCTTAGTGACAGGGGAAATCGGCTACACCTTC.

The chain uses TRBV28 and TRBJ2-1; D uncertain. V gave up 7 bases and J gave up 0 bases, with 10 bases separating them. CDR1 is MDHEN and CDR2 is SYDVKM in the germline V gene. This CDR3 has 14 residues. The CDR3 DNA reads TGTGCCAGCAACTGGAGACTCTCCTACAATGAGCAGTTCTTC. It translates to CASNWRLSYNEQFF.

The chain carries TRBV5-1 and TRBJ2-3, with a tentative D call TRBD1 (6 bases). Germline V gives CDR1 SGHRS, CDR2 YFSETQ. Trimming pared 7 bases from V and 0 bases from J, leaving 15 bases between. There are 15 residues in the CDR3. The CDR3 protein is CASYPQGTSTDTQYF. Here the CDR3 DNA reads TGCGCCAGCTACCCACAGGGAACTAGCACAGATACGCAGTATTTT.

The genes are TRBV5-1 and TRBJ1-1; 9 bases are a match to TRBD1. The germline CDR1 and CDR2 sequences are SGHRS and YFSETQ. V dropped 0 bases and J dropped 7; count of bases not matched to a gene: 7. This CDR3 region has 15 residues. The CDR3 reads CASSLEGQGYGEAFF. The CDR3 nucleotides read TGCGCCAGCAGCTTGGAGGGACAGGGTTACGGTGAAGCTTTCTTT.